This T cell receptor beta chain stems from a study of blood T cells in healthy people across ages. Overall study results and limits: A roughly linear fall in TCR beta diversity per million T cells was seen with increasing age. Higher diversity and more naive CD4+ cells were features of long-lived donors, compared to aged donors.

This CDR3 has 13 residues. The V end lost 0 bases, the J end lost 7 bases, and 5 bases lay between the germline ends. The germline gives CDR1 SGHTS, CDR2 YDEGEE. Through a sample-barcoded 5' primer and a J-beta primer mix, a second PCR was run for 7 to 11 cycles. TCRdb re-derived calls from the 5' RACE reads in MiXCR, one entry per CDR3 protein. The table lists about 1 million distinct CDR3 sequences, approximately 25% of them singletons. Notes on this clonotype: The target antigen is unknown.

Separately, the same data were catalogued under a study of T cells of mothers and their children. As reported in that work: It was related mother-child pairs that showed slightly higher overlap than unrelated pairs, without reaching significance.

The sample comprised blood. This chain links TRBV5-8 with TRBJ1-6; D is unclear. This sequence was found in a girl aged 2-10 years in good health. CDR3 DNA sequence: TGTGCCAGCAGCTTGGTTCGGAATTCACCCCTCCACTTT. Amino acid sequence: CASSLVRNSPLHF.